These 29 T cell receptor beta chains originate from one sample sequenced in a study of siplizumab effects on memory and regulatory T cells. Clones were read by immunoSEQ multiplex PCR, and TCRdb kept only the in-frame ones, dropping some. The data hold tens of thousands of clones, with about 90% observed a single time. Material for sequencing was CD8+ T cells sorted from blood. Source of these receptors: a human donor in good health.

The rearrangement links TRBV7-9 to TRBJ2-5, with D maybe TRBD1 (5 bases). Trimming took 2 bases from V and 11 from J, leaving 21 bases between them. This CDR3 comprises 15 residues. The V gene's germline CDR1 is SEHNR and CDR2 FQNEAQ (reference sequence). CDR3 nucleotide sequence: TGTGCCAGCAGCTTAAACTTAGGGGCGGCAAGAGAACAGTACTTC. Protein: CASSLNLGAAREQYF.

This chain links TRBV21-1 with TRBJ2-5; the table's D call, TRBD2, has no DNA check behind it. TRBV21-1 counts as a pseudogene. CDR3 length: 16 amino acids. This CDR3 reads CASSKAGGGELETQYF. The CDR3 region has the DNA TGTGCCAGCAGCAAAGCCGGAGGTGGGGAATTGGAGACCCAGTACTTC.

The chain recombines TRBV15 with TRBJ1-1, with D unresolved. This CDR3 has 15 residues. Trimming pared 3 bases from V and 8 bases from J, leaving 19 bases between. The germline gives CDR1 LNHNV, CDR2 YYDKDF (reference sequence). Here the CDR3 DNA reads TGTGCCACCAGCAGCGACCCGATGGCCCTCTTGGAAGCTTTCTTT. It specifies CATSSDPMALLEAFF. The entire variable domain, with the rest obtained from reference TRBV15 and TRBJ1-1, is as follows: DAMVIQNPRYQVTQFGKPVTLSCSQTLNHNVMYWYQQKSSQAPKLLFHYYDKDFNNEADTPDNFQSRRPNTSFCFLDIRSPGLGDTAMYLCATSSDPMALLEAFFGQGTRLTVV.

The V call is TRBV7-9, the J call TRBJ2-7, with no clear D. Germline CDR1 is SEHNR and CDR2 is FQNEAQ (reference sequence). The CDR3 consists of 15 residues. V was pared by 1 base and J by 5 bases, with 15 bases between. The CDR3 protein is CASSLVGKGPHEQYF. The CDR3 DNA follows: TGTGCCAGCAGCTTAGTAGGGAAGGGCCCCCACGAGCAGTACTTC.

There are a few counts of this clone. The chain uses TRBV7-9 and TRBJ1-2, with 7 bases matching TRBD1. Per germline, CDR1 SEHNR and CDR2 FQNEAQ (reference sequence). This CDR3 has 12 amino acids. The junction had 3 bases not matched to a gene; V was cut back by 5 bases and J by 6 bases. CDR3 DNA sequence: TGTGCCAGCAGCCCACAGGGGAATGGCTACACCTTC. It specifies CASSPQGNGYTF.

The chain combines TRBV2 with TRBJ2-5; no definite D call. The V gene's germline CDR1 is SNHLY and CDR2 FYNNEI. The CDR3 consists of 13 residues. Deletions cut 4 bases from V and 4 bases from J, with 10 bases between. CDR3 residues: CASSVGSRETQYF. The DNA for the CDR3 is TGTGCCAGCAGTGTGGGTAGTAGAGAGACCCAGTACTTC.

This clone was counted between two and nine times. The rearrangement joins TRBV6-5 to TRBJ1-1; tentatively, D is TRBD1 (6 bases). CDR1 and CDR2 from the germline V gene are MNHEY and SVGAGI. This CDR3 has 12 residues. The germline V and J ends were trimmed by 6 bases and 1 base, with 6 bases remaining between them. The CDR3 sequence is CASRTGNTEAFF. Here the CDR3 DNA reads TGTGCCAGCAGGACAGGGAACACTGAAGCTTTCTTT.

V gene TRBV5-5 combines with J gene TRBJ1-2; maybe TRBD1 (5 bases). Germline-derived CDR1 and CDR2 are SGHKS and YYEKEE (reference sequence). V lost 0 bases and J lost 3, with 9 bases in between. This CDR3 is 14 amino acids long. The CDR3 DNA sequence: TGTGCCAGCAGCTTGGCCACAGGAGACTATGGCTACACCTTC. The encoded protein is CASSLATGDYGYTF.

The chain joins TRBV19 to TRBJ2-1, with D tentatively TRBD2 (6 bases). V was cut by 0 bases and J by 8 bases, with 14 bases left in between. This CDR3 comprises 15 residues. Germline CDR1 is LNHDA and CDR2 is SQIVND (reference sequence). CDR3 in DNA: TGTGCCAGTAGTATAGAGTCGGGAGTGTTTCATGAGCAGTTCTTC. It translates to CASSIESGVFHEQFF.

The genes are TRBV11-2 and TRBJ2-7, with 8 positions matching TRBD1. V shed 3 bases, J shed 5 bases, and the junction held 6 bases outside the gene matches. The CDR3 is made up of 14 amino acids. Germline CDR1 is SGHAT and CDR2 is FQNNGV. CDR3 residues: CASSFFTGGDEQYF. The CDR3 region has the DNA TGTGCCAGCAGCTTCTTTACAGGGGGAGACGAGCAGTACTTC.

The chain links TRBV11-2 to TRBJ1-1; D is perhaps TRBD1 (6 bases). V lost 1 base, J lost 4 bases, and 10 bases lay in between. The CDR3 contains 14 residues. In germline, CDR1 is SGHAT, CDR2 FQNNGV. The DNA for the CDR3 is TGTGCCAGCAGCTTAGTAACAGGGAGCACTGAAGCTTTCTTT. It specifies CASSLVTGSTEAFF.

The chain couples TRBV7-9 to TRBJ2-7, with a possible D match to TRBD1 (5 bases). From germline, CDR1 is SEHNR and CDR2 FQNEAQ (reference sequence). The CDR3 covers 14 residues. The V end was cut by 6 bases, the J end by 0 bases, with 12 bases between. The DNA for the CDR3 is TGTGCCAGCAGGCCCTACAGGAGCTCCTACGAGCAGTACTTC. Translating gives CASRPYRSSYEQYF.

The DNA for the CDR3 is TGCAGCGTTGTGGAGGGGATGAACACTGAAGCTTTCTTT. Protein sequence: CSVVEGMNTEAFF. The chain is built from TRBV29-1 and TRBJ1-1; D possibly corresponds to TRBD1 (5 bases). V was clipped by 4 bases and J by 0 bases, with 9 bases between them. Germline CDR1 reads SQVTM; CDR2 reads ANQGSEA. This CDR3 is 13 amino acids long.

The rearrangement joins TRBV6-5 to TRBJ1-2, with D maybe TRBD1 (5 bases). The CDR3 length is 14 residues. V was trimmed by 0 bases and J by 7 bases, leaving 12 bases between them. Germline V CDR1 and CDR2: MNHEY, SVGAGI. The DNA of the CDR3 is TGTGCCAGCAGTTACTCGAATGGGGCGGGTGGCTACACCTTC. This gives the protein CASSYSNGAGGYTF.

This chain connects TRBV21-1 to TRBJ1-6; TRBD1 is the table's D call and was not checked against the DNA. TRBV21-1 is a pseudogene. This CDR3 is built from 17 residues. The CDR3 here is CASSTTGYEVVDSPLHF. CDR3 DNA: TGTGCCAGCAGCACCACAGGGTATGAGGTTGTCGATTCACCCCTCCACTTT.

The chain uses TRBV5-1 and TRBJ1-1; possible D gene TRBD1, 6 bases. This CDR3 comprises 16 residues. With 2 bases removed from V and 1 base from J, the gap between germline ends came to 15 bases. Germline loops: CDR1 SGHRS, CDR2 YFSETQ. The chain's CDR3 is CASSFRGGQTNTEAFF. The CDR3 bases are TGCGCCAGCAGCTTTAGGGGAGGACAGACGAACACTGAAGCTTTCTTT.

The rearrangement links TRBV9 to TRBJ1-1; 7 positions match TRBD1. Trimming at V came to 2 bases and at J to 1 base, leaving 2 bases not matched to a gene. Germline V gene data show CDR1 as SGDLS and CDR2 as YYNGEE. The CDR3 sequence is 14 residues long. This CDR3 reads CASSVGQPNTEAFF. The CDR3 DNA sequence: TGTGCCAGCAGCGTGGGACAGCCGAACACTGAAGCTTTCTTT.

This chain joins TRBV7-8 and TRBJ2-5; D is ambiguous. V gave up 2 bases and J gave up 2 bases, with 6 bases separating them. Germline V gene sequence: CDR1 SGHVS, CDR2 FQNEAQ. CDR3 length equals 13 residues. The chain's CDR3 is CASSLFSQETQYF. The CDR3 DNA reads TGTGCCAGCAGCTTATTCTCGCAAGAGACCCAGTACTTC.

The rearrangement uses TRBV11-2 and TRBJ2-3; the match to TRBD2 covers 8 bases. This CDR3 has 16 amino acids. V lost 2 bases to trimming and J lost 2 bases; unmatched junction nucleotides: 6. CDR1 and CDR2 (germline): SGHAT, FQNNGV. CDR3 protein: CASSLRGGLDTDTQYF. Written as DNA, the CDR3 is TGTGCCAGCAGCTTACGCGGGGGGCTGGACACAGATACGCAGTATTTT. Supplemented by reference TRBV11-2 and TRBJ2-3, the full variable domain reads EAGVAQSPRYKIIEKRQSVAFWCNPISGHATLYWYQQILGQGPKLLIQFQNNGVVDDSQLPKDRFSAERLKGVDSTLKIQPAKLEDSAVYLCASSLRGGLDTDTQYFGPGTRLTVL.

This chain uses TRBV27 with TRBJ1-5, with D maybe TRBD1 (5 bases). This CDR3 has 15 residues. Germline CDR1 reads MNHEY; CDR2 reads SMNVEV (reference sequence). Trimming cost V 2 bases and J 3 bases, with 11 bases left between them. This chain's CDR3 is CASSLVGTNNQPQHF. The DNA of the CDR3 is TGTGCCAGCAGTTTAGTAGGGACCAACAATCAGCCCCAGCATTTT.

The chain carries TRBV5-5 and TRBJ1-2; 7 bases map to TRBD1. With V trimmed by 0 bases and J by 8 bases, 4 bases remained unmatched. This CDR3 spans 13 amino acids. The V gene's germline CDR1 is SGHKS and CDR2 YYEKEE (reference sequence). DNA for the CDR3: TGTGCCAGCAGCTTGGGACAGGGTTTAGGCTACACCTTC. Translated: CASSLGQGLGYTF.

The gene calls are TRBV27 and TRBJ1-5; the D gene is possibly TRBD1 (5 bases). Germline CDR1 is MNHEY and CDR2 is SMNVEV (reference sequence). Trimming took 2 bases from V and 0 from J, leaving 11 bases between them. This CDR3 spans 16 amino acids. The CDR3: CASSLGQGYSNQPQHF. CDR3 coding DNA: TGTGCCAGCAGTTTAGGGCAGGGTTATAGCAATCAGCCCCAGCATTTT.

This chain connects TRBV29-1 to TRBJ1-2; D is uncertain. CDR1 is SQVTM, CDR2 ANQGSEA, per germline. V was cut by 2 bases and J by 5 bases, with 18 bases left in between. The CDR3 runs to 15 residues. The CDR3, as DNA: TGCAGCGTTGAAAAACCGGCAGACTTCGGATATGGCTACACCTTC. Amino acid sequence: CSVEKPADFGYGYTF.

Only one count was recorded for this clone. The DNA for the CDR3 is TGCGCCAGCAGCCAACTGACAGGGAACACTGAAGCTTTCTTT. Amino acid sequence: CASSQLTGNTEAFF. The rearrangement joins TRBV4-1 to TRBJ1-1; perhaps TRBD1 as D (6 bases). CDR1 and CDR2 (germline): MGHRA, YSYEKL. The CDR3 sequence is 14 residues long. Trimming pared 2 bases from V and 1 base from J, leaving 8 bases between.

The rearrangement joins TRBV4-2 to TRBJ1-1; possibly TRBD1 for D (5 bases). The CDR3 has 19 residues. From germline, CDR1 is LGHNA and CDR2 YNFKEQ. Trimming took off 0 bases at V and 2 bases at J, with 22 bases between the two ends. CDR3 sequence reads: CASSQDGISTGTRNTEAFF. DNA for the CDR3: TGTGCCAGCAGCCAAGATGGAATATCAACCGGGACGAGAAACACTGAAGCTTTCTTT.

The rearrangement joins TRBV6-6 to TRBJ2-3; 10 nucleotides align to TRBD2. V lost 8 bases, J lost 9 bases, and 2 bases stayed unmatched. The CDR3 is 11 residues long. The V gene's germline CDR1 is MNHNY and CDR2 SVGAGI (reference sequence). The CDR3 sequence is CASQAGGTQYF. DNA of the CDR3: TGTGCCAGCCAAGCGGGGGGGACGCAGTATTTT.

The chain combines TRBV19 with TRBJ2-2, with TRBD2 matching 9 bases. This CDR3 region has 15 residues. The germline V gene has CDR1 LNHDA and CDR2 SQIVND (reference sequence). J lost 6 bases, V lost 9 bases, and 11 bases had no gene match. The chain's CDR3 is CASRLGGGAPGELFF. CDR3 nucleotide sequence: TGTGCCAGCCGACTAGGCGGGGGGGCCCCCGGGGAGCTGTTTTTT. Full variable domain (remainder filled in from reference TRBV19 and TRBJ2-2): DGGITQSPKYLFRKEGQNVTLSCEQNLNHDAMYWYRQDPGQGLRLIYYSQIVNDFQKGDIAEGYSVSREKKESFPLTVTSAQKNPTAFYLCASRLGGGAPGELFFGEGSRLTVL.

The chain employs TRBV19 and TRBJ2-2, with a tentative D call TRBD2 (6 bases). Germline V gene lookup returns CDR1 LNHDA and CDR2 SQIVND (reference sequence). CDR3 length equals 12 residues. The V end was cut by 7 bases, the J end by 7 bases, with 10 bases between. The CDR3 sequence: CASTGTYGELFF. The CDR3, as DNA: TGTGCCAGTACCGGGACTTACGGGGAGCTGTTTTTT.

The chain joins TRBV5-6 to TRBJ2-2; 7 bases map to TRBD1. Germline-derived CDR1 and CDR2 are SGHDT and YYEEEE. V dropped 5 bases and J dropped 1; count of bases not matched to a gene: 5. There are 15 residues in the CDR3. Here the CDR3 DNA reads TGTGCCAGCAGGGACAGGACCAGGAACACCGGGGAGCTGTTTTTT. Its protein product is CASRDRTRNTGELFF.